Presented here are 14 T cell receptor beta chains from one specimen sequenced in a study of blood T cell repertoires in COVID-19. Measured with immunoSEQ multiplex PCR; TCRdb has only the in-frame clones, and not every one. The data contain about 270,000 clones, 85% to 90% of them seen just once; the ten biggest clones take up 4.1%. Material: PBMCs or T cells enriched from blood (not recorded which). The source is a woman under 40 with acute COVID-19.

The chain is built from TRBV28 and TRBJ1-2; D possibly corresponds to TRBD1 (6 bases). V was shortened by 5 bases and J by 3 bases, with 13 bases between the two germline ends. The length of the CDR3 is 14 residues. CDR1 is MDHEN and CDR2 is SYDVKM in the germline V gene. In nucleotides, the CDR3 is TGTGCCAGCAGTCCGTTGGACAGAGACTATGGCTACACCTTC. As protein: CASSPLDRDYGYTF.

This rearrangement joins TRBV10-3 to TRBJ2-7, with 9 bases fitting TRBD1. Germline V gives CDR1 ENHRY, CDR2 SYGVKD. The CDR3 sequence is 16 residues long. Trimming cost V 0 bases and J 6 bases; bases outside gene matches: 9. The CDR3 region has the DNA TGTGCCATCAGTGAGTCTCGGGGACAGGGAGTCGGCGAGCAGTACTTC. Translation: CAISESRGQGVGEQYF.

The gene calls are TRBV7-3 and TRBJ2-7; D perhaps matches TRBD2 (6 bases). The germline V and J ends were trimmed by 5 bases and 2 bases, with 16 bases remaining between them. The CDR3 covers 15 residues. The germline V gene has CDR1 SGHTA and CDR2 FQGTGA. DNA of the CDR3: TGTGCCAGCAGCCCGGGAACCGGGAGTACCTACGAGCAGTACTTC. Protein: CASSPGTGSTYEQYF.

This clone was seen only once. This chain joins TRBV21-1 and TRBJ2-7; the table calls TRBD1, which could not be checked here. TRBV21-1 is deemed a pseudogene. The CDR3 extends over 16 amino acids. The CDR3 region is CASSRKGTGVEYEQYF. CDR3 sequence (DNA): TGTGCCAGCAGCAGAAAGGGGACAGGGGTTGAGTACGAGCAGTACTTC.

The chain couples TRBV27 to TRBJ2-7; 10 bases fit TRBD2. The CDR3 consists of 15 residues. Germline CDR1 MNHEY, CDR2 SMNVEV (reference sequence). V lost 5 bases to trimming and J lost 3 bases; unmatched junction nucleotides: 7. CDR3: CASSPLAGGGYEQYF. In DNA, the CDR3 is TGTGCCAGCAGTCCCTTAGCGGGAGGCGGCTACGAGCAGTACTTC.

DNA of the CDR3: TGTGCCAGCAGCCCCCCTATTAGTCAAGAGACCCAGTACTTC. Protein: CASSPPISQETQYF. The chain joins TRBV7-2 to TRBJ2-5, with D unresolved. Germline CDR1 is SGHTA and CDR2 is FQGNSA. Trimming left V 5 bases short and J 2 bases short, with 12 bases between. The CDR3 is 14 residues long. The entire variable domain, with the rest obtained from reference TRBV7-2 and TRBJ2-5, is as follows: GAGVSQSPSNKVTEKGKDVELRCDPISGHTALYWYRQSLGQGLEFLIYFQGNSAPDKSGLPSDRFSAERTGGSVSTLTIQRTQQEDSAVYLCASSPPISQETQYFGPGTRLLVL.

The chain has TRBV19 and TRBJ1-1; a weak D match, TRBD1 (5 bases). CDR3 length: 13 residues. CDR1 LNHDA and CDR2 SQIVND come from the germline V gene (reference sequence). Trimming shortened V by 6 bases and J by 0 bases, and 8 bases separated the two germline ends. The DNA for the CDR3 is TGTGCCAGTAGAGACAGCATGAACACTGAAGCTTTCTTT. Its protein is CASRDSMNTEAFF.

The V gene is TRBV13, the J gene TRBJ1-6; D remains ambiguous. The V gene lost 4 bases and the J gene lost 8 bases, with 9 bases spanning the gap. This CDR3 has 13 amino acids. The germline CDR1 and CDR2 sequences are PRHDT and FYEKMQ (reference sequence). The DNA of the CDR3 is TGTGCCAGCAGCTCGCGGGTGGATTCACCCCTCCACTTT. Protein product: CASSSRVDSPLHF.

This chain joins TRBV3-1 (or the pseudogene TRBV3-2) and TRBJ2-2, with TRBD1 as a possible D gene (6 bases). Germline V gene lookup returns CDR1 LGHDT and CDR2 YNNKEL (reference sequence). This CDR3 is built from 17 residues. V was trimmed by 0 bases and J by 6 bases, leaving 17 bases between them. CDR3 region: CASSQDQYQGIPGELFF. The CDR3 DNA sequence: TGTGCCAGCAGCCAAGATCAATATCAGGGGATCCCCGGGGAGCTGTTTTTT.

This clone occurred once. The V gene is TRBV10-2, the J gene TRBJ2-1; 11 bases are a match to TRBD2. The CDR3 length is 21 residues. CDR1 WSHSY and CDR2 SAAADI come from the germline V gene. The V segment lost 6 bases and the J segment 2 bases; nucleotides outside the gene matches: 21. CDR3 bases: TGCGCCAGCAGCCGCGGTAGCATGGTTAGCGGGAGGGCCTCCCCCTACAATGAGCAGTTCTTC. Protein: CASSRGSMVSGRASPYNEQFF.

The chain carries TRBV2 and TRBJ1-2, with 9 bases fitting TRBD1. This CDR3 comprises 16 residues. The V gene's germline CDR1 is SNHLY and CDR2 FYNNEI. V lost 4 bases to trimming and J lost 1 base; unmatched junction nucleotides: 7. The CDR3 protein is CASSGPRDRDNYGYTF. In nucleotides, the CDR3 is TGTGCCAGCAGTGGACCCCGGGACAGGGATAACTATGGCTACACCTTC.

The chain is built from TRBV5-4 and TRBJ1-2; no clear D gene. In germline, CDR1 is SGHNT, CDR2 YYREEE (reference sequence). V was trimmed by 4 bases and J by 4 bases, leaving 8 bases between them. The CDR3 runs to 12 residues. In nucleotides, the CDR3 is TGTGCCAGCAGCCAAGATAGCTATGGCTACACCTTC. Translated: CASSQDSYGYTF. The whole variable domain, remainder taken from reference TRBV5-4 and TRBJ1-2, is ETGVTQSPTHLIKTRGQQVTLRCSSQSGHNTVSWYQQALGQGPQFIFQYYREEENGRGNFPPRFSGLQFPNYSSELNVNALELDDSALYLCASSQDSYGYTFGSGTRLTVV.

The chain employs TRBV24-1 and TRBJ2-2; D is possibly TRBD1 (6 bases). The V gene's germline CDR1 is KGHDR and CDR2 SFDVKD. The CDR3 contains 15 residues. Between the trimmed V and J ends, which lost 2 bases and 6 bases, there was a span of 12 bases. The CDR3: CATSDWGLGPGELFF. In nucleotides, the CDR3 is TGTGCCACCAGTGATTGGGGGCTAGGCCCCGGGGAGCTGTTTTTT.

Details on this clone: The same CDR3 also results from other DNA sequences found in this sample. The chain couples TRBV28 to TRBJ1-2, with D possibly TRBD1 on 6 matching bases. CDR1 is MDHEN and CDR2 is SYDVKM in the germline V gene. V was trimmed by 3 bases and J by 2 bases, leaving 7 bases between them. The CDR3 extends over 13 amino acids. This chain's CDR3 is CASSFRGNYGYTF. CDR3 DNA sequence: TGTGCCAGCAGTTTCAGGGGAAACTATGGCTACACCTTC.